Presented here are 10 T cell receptor beta chains from one specimen sequenced in a study of blood T cell repertoires in COVID-19. Profiling relied on immunoSEQ multiplex PCR, and the TCRdb table lists in-frame clones only, not all of them. The sample includes about 380,000 clones, about four fifths of them seen just once. What was sequenced was peripheral blood. The receptors shown here come from a human donor with acute or convalescent COVID-19. The donor label of this sample is uncertain.

The chain carries TRBV3-1 (or the pseudogene TRBV3-2) and TRBJ1-2, with 8 bases lining up with TRBD1. CDR1 is LGHDT, CDR2 YNNKEL, per germline (reference sequence). CDR3 size: 14 residues. V dropped 2 bases and J dropped 5; count of bases not matched to a gene: 4. DNA for the CDR3: TGTGCCAGCAGCCAAAGGGACAGGAGTTATGGCTACACCTTC. Translated, it gives CASSQRDRSYGYTF.

The chain couples TRBV10-1 to TRBJ2-5, with unresolved D. The V and J ends lost 2 bases and 0 bases respectively, with 10 bases between them. Per germline, CDR1 WNHNN and CDR2 SYGVQD (reference sequence). This CDR3 has 15 amino acids. CDR3 coding DNA: TGCGCCAGCAGTGAGACAGCAGGCAACCAAGAGACCCAGTACTTC. Residues: CASSETAGNQETQYF.

The chain recombines TRBV18 with TRBJ1-4; 9 positions agree with TRBD1. Per germline, CDR1 KGHSH and CDR2 LQKENI. CDR3 length: 15 amino acids. V dropped 3 bases and J dropped 8; count of bases not matched to a gene: 7. CDR3 sequence: CASSPPGQGGEKLFF. CDR3 bases: TGTGCCAGCTCACCCCCGGGACAGGGAGGAGAAAAACTGTTTTTT.

The chain employs TRBV10-3 and TRBJ1-1; 7 bases are shared with TRBD1. This CDR3 contains 15 residues. CDR1 and CDR2 from the germline V gene are ENHRY and SYGVKD. The trim removed 4 bases at V and 0 bases at J, leaving 5 bases unmatched. The CDR3 loop reads CAISGSGGLNTEAFF. CDR3 coding DNA: TGTGCCATCAGTGGTTCAGGGGGTTTGAACACTGAAGCTTTCTTT.

The CDR3 region has the DNA TGTGCCAGCGCGTTCCGCCAACAGGGGACACCCCTCCACTTT. The encoded protein is CASAFRQQGTPLHF. The chain employs TRBV6-5 and TRBJ1-6, with 7 positions matching TRBD1. The CDR3 is 14 residues long. CDR1 and CDR2 from the germline V gene are MNHEY and SVGAGI. The V gene end was trimmed by 8 bases and the J gene end by 11 bases; junction bases not matched to a gene: 12.

The V call is TRBV2, the J call TRBJ1-5, with no clear D. V was shortened by 7 bases and J by 0 bases, with 16 bases between the two germline ends. The germline CDR1 and CDR2 sequences are SNHLY and FYNNEI. This CDR3 is 16 amino acids long. The CDR3 loop is CASILQRIYSNQPQHF. DNA for the CDR3: TGTGCCAGCATTTTGCAACGTATCTATAGCAATCAGCCCCAGCATTTT.

As to this clone: Other nucleotide sequences from this sample produce the same CDR3. The rearrangement links TRBV18 to TRBJ1-5; 8 nucleotides agree with TRBD1. CDR1 and CDR2 (germline): KGHSH, LQKENI. With 3 bases clipped from V and 0 bases from J, the junction kept 4 bases outside the gene matches. The CDR3 is 16 amino acids. The CDR3 DNA sequence: TGTGCCAGCTCACCCACAGGGGGTTATAGCAATCAGCCCCAGCATTTT. Amino acids: CASSPTGGYSNQPQHF.

V and J are TRBV2 and TRBJ1-5, with D tentatively TRBD1 (6 bases). The CDR3 spans 14 residues. V lost 2 bases, J lost 4 bases, and 9 bases lay in between. The germline gives CDR1 SNHLY, CDR2 FYNNEI. As DNA, the CDR3 is TGTGCCAGCAGTGAATGGGGGCTAAATCAGCCCCAGCATTTT. It translates to CASSEWGLNQPQHF.

The chain is built from TRBV18 and TRBJ1-6; D not resolved. Trimming pared 5 bases from V and 0 bases from J, leaving 5 bases between. CDR1 and CDR2 (germline): KGHSH, LQKENI. The CDR3 loop spans 14 amino acids. CDR3 DNA sequence: TGTGCCAGCTCAGAGAGCTCCTATAATTCACCCCTCCACTTT. It encodes CASSESSYNSPLHF. The whole variable domain, remainder taken from reference TRBV18 and TRBJ1-6, is NAGVMQNPRHLVRRRGQEARLRCSPMKGHSHVYWYRQLPEEGLKFMVYLQKENIIDESGMPKERFSAEFPKEGPSILRIQQVVRGDSAAYFCASSESSYNSPLHFGNGTRLTVT.

The gene calls are TRBV12-3 or TRBV12-4 and TRBJ2-2; no definite D call. Trimming took off 6 bases at V and 1 base at J, with 6 bases between the two ends. The CDR3 sequence is 13 residues long. The CDR3 sequence: CASSLLNTGELFF. The CDR3 DNA reads as TGTGCCAGCAGCCTGTTGAACACCGGGGAGCTGTTTTTT.